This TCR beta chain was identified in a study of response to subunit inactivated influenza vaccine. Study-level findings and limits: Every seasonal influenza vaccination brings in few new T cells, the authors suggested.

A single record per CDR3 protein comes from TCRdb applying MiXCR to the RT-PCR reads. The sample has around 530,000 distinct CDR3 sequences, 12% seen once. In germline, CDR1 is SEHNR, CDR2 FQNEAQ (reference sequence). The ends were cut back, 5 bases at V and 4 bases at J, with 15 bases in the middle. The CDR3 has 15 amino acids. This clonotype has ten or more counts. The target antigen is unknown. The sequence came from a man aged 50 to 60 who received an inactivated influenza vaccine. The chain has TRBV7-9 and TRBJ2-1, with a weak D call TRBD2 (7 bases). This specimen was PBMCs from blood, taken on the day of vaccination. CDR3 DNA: TGTGCCAGCAGCGCGGGGGCCCGCGGGTACAATGAGCAGTTCTTC. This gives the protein CASSAGARGYNEQFF. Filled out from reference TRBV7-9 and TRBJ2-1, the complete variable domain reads DTGVSQNPRHKITKRGQNVTFRCDPISEHNRLYWYRQTLGQGPEFLTYFQNEAQLEKSRLLSDRFSAERPKGSFSTLEIQRTEQGDSAMYLCASSAGARGYNEQFFGPGTRLTVL.